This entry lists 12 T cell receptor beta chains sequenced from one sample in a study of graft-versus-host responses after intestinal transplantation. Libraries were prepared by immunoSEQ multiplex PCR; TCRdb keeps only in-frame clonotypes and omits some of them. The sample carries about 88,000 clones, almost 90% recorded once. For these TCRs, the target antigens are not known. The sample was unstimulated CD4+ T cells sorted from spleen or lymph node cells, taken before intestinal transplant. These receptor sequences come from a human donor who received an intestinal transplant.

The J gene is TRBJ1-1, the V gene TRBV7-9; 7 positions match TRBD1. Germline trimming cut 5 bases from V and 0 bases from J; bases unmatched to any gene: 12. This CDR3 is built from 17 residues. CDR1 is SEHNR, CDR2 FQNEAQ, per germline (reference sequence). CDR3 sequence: CASSPGGTVGLNTEAFF. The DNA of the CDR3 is TGTGCCAGCAGCCCAGGTGGGACAGTTGGCTTGAACACTGAAGCTTTCTTT. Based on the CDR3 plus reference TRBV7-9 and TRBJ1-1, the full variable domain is DTGVSQNPRHKITKRGQNVTFRCDPISEHNRLYWYRQTLGQGPEFLTYFQNEAQLEKSRLLSDRFSAERPKGSFSTLEIQRTEQGDSAMYLCASSPGGTVGLNTEAFFGQGTRLTVV.

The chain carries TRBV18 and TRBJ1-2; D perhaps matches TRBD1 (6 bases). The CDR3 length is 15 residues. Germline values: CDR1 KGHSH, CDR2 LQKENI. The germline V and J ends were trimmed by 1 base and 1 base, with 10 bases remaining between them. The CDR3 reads CASSPRDTGNYGYTF. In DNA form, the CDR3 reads TGTGCCAGCTCACCACGGGACACCGGTAACTATGGCTACACCTTC.

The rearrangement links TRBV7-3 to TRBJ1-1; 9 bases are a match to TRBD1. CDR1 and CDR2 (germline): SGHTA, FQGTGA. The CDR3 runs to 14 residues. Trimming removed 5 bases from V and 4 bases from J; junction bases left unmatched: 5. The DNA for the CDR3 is TGTGCCAGCAGCGAACAGGGGGCGACCACTGAAGCTTTCTTT. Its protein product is CASSEQGATTEAFF.

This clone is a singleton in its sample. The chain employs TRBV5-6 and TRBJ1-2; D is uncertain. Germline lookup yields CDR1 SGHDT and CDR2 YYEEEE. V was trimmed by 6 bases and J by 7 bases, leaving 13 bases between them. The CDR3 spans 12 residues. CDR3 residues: CASTGEGPGYTF. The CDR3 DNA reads TGTGCCAGCACCGGTGAGGGTCCTGGCTACACCTTC. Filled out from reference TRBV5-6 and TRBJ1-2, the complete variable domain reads DAGVTQSPTHLIKTRGQQVTLRCSPKSGHDTVSWYQQALGQGPQFIFQYYEEEERQRGNFPDRFSGHQFPNYSSELNVNALLLGDSALYLCASTGEGPGYTFGSGTRLTVV.

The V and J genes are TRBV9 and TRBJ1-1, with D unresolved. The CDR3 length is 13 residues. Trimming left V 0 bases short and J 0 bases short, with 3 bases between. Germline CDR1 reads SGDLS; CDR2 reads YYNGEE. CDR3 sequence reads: CASSVAVNTEAFF. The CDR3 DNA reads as TGTGCCAGCAGCGTAGCGGTGAACACTGAAGCTTTCTTT.

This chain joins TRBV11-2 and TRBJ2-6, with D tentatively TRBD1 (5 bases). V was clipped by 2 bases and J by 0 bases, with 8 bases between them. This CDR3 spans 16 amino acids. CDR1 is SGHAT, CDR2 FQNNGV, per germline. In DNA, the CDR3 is TGTGCCAGCAGCTTATCAGGGCTCTCTGGGGCCAACGTCCTGACTTTC. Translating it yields CASSLSGLSGANVLTF.

The CDR3 coding sequence is TGTGCCAGCAGCGTAGGAGACTACGAGCAGTACTTC. Translation: CASSVGDYEQYF. V usage is TRBV7-2 and J usage is TRBJ2-7; no reliable D call. The germline CDR1 and CDR2 sequences are SGHTA and FQGNSA. V gave up 5 bases and J gave up 3 bases, with 8 bases separating them. This CDR3 contains 12 residues.

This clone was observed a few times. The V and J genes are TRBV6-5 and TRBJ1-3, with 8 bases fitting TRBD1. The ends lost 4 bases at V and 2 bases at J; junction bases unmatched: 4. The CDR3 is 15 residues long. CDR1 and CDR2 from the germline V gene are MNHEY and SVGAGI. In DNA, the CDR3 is TGTGCCAGCAGTTCCGCGGACAGGGCTGGAAACACCATATATTTT. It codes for CASSSADRAGNTIYF.

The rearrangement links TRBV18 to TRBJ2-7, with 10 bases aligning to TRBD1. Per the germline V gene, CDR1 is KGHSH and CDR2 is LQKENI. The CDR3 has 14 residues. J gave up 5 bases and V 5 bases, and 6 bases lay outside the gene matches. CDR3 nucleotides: TGTGCCAGCTCATGGGACAGGGGAATCCACGAGCAGTACTTC. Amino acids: CASSWDRGIHEQYF. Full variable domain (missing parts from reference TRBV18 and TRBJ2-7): NAGVMQNPRHLVRRRGQEARLRCSPMKGHSHVYWYRQLPEEGLKFMVYLQKENIIDESGMPKERFSAEFPKEGPSILRIQQVVRGDSAAYFCASSWDRGIHEQYFGPGTRLTVT.

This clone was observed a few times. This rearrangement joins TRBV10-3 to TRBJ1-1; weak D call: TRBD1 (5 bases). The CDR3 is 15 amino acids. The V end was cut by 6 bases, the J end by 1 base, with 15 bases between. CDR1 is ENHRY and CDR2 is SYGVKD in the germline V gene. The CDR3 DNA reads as TGTGCCATCAGCAAAGTCACAGGAGAGAACACTGAAGCTTTCTTT. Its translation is CAISKVTGENTEAFF.

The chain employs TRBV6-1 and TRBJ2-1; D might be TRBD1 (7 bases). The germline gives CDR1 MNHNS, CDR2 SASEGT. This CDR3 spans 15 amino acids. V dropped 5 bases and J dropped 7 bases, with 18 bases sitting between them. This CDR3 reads CASSSPRTGGNEQFF. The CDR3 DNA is TGTGCCAGCAGTTCCCCCCGGACAGGAGGGAATGAGCAGTTCTTC.

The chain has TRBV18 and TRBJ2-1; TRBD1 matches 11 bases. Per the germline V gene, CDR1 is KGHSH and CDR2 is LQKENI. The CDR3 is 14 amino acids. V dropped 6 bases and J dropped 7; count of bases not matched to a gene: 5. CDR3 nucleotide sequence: TGTGCCAGCTCCCGGGACAGGGGGGGGAATGAGCAGTTCTTC. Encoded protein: CASSRDRGGNEQFF.